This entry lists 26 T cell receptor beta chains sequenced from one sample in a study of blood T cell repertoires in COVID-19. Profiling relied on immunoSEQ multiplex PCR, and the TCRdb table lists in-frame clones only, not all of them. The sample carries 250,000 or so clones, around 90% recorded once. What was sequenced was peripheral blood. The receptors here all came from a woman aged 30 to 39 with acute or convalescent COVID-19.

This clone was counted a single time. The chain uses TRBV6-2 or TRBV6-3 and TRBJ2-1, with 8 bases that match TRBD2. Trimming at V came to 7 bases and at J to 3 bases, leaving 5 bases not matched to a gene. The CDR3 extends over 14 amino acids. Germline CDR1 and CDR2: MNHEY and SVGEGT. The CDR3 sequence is CASTPGLVYNEQFF. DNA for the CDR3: TGTGCCAGCACCCCGGGACTAGTCTACAATGAGCAGTTCTTC.

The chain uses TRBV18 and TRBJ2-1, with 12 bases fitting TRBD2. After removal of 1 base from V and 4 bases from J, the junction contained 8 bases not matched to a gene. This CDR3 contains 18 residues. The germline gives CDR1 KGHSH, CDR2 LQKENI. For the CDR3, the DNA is TGTGCCAGCTCACCACTCGGACTAGCGGGACCCCTATACAATGAGCAGTTCTTC. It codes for CASSPLGLAGPLYNEQFF.

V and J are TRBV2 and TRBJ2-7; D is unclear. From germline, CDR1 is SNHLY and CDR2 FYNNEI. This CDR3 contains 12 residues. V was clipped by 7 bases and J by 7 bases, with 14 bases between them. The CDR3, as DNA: TGTGCCAGCACCCCCGCTGGGCATGAGCAGTACTTC. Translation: CASTPAGHEQYF.

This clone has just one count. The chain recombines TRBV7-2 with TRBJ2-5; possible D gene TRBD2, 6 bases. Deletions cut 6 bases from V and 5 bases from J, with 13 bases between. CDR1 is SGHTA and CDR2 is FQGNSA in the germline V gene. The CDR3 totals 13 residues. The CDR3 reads CASSWRARETQYF. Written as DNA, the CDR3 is TGTGCCAGCAGTTGGAGGGCCCGGGAGACCCAGTACTTC.

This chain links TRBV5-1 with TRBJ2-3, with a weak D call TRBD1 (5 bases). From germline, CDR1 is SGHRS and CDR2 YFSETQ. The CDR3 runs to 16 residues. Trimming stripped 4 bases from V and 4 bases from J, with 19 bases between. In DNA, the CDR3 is TGCGCCAGCAGCCCACACAAGGGGCCCGGTTCAGATACGCAGTATTTT. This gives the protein CASSPHKGPGSDTQYF. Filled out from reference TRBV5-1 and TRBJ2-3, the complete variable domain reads KAGVTQTPRYLIKTRGQQVTLSCSPISGHRSVSWYQQTPGQGLQFLFEYFSETQRNKGNFPGRFSGRQFSNSRSEMNVSTLELGDSALYLCASSPHKGPGSDTQYFGPGTRLTVL.

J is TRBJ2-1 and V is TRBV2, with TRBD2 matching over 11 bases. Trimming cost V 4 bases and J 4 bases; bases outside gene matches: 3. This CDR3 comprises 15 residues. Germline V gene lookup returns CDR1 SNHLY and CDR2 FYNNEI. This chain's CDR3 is CASSGLAGYYNEQFF. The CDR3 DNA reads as TGTGCCAGCAGTGGACTAGCGGGGTATTACAATGAGCAGTTCTTC.

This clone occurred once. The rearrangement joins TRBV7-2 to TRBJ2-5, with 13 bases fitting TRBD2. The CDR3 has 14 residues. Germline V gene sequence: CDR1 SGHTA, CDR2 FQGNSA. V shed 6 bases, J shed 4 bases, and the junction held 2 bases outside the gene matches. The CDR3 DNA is TGTGCCAGCAGACTAGCGGGAGGGTTAGAGACCCAGTACTTC. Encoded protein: CASRLAGGLETQYF.

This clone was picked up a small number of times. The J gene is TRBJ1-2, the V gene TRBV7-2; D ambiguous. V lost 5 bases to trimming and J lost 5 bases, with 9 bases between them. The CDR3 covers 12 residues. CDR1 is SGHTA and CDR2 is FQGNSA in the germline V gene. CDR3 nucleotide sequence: TGTGCCAGCAGCCGGGAGCAATATGGCTACACCTTC. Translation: CASSREQYGYTF. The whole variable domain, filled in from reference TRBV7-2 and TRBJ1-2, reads GAGVSQSPSNKVTEKGKDVELRCDPISGHTALYWYRQSLGQGLEFLIYFQGNSAPDKSGLPSDRFSAERTGGSVSTLTIQRTQQEDSAVYLCASSREQYGYTFGSGTRLTVV.

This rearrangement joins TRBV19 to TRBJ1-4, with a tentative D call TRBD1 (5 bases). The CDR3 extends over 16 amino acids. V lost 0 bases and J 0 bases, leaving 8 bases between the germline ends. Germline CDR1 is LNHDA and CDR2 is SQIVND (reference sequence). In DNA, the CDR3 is TGTGCCAGTAGTATAGAAGGGGTCGCAACTAATGAAAAACTGTTTTTT. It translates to CASSIEGVATNEKLFF. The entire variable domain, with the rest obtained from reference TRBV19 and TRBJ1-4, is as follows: DGGITQSPKYLFRKEGQNVTLSCEQNLNHDAMYWYRQDPGQGLRLIYYSQIVNDFQKGDIAEGYSVSREKKESFPLTVTSAQKNPTAFYLCASSIEGVATNEKLFFGSGTQLSVL.

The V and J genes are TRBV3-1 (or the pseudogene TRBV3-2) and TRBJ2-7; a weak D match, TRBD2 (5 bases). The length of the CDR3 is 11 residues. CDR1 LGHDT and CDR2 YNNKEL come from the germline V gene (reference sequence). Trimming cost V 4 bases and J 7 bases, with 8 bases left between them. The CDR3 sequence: CASSLTGEQYF. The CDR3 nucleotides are TGTGCCAGCAGCCTGACGGGGGAGCAGTACTTC.

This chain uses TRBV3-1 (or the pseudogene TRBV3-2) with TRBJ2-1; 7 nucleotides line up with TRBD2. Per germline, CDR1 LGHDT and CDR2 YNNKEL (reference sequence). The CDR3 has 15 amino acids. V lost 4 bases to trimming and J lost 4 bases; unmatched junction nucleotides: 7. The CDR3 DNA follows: TGTGCCAGCAGCCTAGCGACTAGCAGATACAATGAGCAGTTCTTC. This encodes CASSLATSRYNEQFF.

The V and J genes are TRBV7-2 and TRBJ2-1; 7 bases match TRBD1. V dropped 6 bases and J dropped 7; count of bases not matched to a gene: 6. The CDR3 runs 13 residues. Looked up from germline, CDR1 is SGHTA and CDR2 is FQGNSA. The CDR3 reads CASSLDRVNEQFF. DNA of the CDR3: TGTGCCAGCAGTCTTGACAGGGTAAATGAGCAGTTCTTC.

The CDR3 DNA is TGTGCCAGCAGCCAAACCGGGGGGATAATCAGCCCCCAGCATTTT. Translating gives CASSQTGGIISPQHF. The chain combines TRBV3-1 (or the pseudogene TRBV3-2) with TRBJ1-5; a possible D gene is TRBD1 (5 bases). This CDR3 is built from 15 residues. Deletions cut 2 bases from V and 10 bases from J, with 18 bases between. Germline V lookup: CDR1 LGHDT, CDR2 YNNKEL (reference sequence).

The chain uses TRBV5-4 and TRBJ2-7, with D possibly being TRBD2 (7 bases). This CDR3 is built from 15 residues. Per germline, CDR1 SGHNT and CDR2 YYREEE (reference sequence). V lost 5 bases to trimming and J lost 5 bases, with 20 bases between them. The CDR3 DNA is TGTGCCAGCAGTCGGGGGGCTGGGCGGGATCACGAGCAGTACTTC. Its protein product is CASSRGAGRDHEQYF.

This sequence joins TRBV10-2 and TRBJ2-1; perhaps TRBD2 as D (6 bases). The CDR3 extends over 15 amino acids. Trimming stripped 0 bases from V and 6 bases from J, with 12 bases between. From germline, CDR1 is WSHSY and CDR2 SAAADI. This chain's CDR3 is CASSESGGLGNEQFF. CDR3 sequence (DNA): TGCGCCAGCAGTGAGTCGGGGGGTTTGGGCAATGAGCAGTTCTTC.

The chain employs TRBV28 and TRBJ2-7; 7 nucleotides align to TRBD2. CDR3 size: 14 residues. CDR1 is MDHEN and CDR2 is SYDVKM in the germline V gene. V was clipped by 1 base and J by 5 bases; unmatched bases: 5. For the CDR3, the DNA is TGTGCCAGCAGTTTATTGGCGGGAGTTAACGAGCAGTACTTC. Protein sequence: CASSLLAGVNEQYF.

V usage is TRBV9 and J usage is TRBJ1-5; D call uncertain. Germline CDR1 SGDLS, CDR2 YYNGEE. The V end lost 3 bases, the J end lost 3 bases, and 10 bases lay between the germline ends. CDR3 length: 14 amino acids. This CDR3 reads CASSGRADNQPQHF. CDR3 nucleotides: TGTGCCAGCAGCGGGAGGGCCGACAATCAGCCCCAGCATTTT.

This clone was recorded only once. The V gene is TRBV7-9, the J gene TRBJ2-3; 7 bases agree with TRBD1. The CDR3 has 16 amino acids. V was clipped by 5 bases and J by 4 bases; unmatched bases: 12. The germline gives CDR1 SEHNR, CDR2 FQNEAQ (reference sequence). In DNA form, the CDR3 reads TGTGCCAGCAGCCCGCCGACAGGGACCGAGTCAGATACGCAGTATTTT. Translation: CASSPPTGTESDTQYF. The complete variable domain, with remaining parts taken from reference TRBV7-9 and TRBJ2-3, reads DTGVSQNPRHKITKRGQNVTFRCDPISEHNRLYWYRQTLGQGPEFLTYFQNEAQLEKSRLLSDRFSAERPKGSFSTLEIQRTEQGDSAMYLCASSPPTGTESDTQYFGPGTRLTVL.

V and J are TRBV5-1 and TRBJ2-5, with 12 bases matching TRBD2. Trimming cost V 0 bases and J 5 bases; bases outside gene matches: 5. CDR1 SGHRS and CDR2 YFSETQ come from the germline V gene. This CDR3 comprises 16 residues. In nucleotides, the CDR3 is TGCGCCAGCAGCTTGGGACTAGCGGGAGCGGGGGAGACCCAGTACTTC. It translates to CASSLGLAGAGETQYF.

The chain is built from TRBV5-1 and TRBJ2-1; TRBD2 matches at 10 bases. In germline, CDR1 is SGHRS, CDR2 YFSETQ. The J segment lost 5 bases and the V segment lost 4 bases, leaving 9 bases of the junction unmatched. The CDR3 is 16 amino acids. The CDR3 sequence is CASSAGTSARHNEQFF. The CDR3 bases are TGCGCCAGCAGCGCAGGGACTAGCGCGAGGCACAATGAGCAGTTCTTC.

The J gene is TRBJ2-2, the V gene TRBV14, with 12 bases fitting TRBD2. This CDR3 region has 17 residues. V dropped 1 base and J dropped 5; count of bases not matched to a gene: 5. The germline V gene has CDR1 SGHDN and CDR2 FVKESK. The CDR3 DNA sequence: TGTGCCAGCAGCCAAGTTCGAACTAGCGGGAGGACCGGGGAGCTGTTTTTT. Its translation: CASSQVRTSGRTGELFF.

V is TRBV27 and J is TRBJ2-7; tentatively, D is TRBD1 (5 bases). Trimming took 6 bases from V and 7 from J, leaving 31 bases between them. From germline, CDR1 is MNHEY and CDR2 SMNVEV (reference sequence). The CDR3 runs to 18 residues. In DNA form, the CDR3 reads TGTGCCAGCAGGGGGCTTCAGTTTTCCCCGGATCGCTCTCTGGAGCAGTACTTC. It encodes CASRGLQFSPDRSLEQYF.

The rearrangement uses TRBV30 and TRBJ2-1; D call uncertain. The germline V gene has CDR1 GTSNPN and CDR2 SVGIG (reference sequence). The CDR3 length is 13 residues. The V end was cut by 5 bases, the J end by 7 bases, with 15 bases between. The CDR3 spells CAWYFIIVNEQFF. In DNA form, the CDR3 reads TGTGCCTGGTACTTCATAATCGTGAATGAGCAGTTCTTC.

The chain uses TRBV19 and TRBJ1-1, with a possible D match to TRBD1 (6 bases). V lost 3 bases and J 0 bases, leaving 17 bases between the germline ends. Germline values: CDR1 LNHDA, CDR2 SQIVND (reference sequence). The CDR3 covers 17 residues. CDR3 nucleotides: TGTGCCAGTAGTATGATACAGGGAAGGTTTATGAACACTGAAGCTTTCTTT. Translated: CASSMIQGRFMNTEAFF.

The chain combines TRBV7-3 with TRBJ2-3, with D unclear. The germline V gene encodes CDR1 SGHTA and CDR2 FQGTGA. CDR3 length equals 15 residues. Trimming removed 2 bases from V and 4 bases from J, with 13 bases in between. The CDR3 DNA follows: TGTGCCAGCAGCTTAGGGTGGAGCCCCCCAGATACGCAGTATTTT. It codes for CASSLGWSPPDTQYF. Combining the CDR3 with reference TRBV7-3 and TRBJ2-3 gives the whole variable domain GAGVSQTPSNKVTEKGKYVELRCDPISGHTALYWYRQSLGQGPEFLIYFQGTGAADDSGLPNDRFFAVRPEGSVSTLKIQRTERGDSAVYLCASSLGWSPPDTQYFGPGTRLTVL.

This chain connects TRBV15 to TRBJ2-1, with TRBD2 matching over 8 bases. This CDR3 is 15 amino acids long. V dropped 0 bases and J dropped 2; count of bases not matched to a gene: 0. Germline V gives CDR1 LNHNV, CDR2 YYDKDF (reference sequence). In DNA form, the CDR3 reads TGTGCCACCAGCAGAGAACTAGCGGCCTACAATGAGCAGTTCTTC. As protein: CATSRELAAYNEQFF.